A selection of T cell receptor beta chains follows, all from one sample in a study of fetal regulatory T cell absence and autoimmunity. Sequencing used immunoSEQ multiplex PCR; TCRdb keeps in-frame clones, though not all of them. The data show 95,000 or so clones, about two thirds seen once. The material sequenced was pancreas tissue. The receptors here all came from a male donor with IPEX syndrome. Both conserved end residues are part of each CDR3. Fields, in order: CDR3 length, D gene, V gene, J gene, clone size, CDR3 DNA, CDR3 protein. The D gene is left open where the match is weak. Size is omitted from some rows. Given values are once, few, many or a class for expanded clones.

>11|-|TRBV5-4|TRBJ2-5|few
TGTGCCAGCAGCAGAGGGGAGACCCAGTACTTC
CASSRGETQYF
>14|-|TRBV10-3|TRBJ1-6|-
TGTGCCATCAGAGGACCCCGGTCGTCGGGACCCCTCCACTTT
CAIRGPRSSGPLHF
>11|-|TRBV19|TRBJ1-1|-
TGTGCCAGTAAAGAAGGGACTGAAGCTTTCTTT
CASKEGTEAFF
>17|TRBD2|TRBV5-4|TRBJ2-7|-
TGTGCCAGCAGCATGGGACTAGCGGGGGTCCCCTCCTACGAGCAGTACTTC
CASSMGLAGVPSYEQYF
>14|-|TRBV5-4|TRBJ2-1|-
TGTGCCAGCAGCTTTCGAACGGGGCGCGAGGAGCAGTTCTTC
CASSFRTGREEQFF
>15|-|TRBV4-1|TRBJ1-1|-
TGCGCCAGCAGCCAAGAAGACCAGGGAAGGGTCGAAGCTTTCTTT
CASSQEDQGRVEAFF
>13|-|TRBV5-5|TRBJ2-7|-
TGTGCCAGCAGCTTGCCCAGGTCCTACGAGCAGTACTTC
CASSLPRSYEQYF
>19|TRBD2|TRBV5-1|TRBJ2-5|-
TGCGCCAGCAGCTTGTTGACAGGGCCCGGACTAGCGGGAGCGGAGACCCAGTACTTC
CASSLLTGPGLAGAETQYF
>17|-|TRBV18|TRBJ1-3|-
TGTGCCAGCTCACCAATTTATGACTGGGGTACTGGAAACACCATATATTTT
CASSPIYDWGTGNTIYF
>15|-|TRBV27|TRBJ1-4|-
TGTGCCAGCAGTGCCATCGGACAGTTCCTTGAAAAACTGTTTTTT
CASSAIGQFLEKLFF
>14|TRBD1|TRBV5-6|TRBJ2-7|few
TGTGCCAGCAGCTGGGGGACAGCCTTCTACGAGCAGTACTTC
CASSWGTAFYEQYF
>14|-|TRBV14|TRBJ2-7|-
TGTGCCAGCAGCCATCCGGGTACCCCCTACGAGCAGTACTTC
CASSHPGTPYEQYF
>13|TRBD1|TRBV5-1|TRBJ1-2|-
TGCGCCAGCAGGACAGGGGAGTCCTATGGCTACACCTTC
CASRTGESYGYTF
>14|-|TRBV19|TRBJ1-4|few
TGTGCCAGTAGAAAGGAGACAGTACCGGAAAAACTGTTTTTT
CASRKETVPEKLFF
>16|-|TRBV11-2|TRBJ2-1|-
TGTGCCAGCAGCTTAGTTCGGCGGTCGCTCTACAATGAGCAGTTCTTC
CASSLVRRSLYNEQFF
>17|TRBD1|TRBV5-7|TRBJ2-7|-
TGTGCCAGCAGCTTGGCCACCGGGGACAGGGACTCCTACGAGCAGTACTTC
CASSLATGDRDSYEQYF
>18|TRBD2|TRBV7-8|TRBJ2-2|-
TGTGCCAGCAGCGAACCACCGGGACTAGCGGTAAACACCGGGGAGCTGTTTTTT
CASSEPPGLAVNTGELFF
>14|-|TRBV5-1|TRBJ2-3|-
TGCGCCAGCAGCGAAAGGGGCAGCACAGATACGCAGTATTTT
CASSERGSTDTQYF
>16|TRBD2|TRBV5-1|TRBJ2-2|once
TGCGCCAGCAGCTTTAGCGGGGGGCCATGGACCGGGGAGCTGTTTTTT
CASSFSGGPWTGELFF
>12|-|TRBV5-6|TRBJ1-5|-
TGTGCCAGCAGCTTGGGGAATCAGCCCCAGCATTTT
CASSLGNQPQHF
>17|TRBD2|TRBV5-6|TRBJ2-2|once
TGTGCCAGCAGCGCCTTTAGCGGGTCGAGCTTCACCGGGGAGCTGTTTTTT
CASSAFSGSSFTGELFF
>15|TRBD2|TRBV27|TRBJ2-1|-
TGTGCCAGCAGTCTAACTAGCGGGATATTCAATGAGCAGTTCTTC
CASSLTSGIFNEQFF
>16|TRBD2|TRBV7-9|TRBJ2-1|-
TGTGCCAGCAGCTTAGTTAGAGCGGGGGGTTACAATGAGCAGTTCTTC
CASSLVRAGGYNEQFF